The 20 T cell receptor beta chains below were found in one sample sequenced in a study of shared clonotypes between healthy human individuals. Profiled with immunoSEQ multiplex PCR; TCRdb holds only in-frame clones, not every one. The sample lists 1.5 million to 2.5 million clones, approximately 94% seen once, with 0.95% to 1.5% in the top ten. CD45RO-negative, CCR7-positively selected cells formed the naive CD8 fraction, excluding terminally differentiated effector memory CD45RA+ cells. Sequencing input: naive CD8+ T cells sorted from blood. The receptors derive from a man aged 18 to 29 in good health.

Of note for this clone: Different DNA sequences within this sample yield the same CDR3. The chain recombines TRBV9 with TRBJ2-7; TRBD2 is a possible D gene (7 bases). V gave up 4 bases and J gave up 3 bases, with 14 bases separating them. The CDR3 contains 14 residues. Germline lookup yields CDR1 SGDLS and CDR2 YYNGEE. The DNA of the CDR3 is TGTGCCAGCAGCCCCGGGGGAGGGGGCTACGAGCAGTACTTC. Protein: CASSPGGGGYEQYF.

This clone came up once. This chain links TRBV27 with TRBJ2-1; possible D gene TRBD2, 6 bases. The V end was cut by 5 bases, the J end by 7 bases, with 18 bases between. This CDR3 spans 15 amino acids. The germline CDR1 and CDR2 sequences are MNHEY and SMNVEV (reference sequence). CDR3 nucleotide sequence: TGTGCCAGCAGTACCTTCCTAGCGTCCCAGAATGAGCAGTTCTTC. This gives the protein CASSTFLASQNEQFF.

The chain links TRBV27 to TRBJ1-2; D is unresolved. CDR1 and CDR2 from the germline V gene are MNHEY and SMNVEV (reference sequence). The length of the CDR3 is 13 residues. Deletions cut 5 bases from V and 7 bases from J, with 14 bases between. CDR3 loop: CASSPEGPFGYTF. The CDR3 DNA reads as TGTGCCAGCAGTCCAGAAGGCCCTTTTGGCTACACCTTC.

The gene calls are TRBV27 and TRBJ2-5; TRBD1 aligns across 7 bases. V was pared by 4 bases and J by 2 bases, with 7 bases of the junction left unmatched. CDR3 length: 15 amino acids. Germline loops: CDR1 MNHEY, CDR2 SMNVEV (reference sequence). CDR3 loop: CASSWGTARQETQYF. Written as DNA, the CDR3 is TGTGCCAGCAGTTGGGGGACAGCCCGACAAGAGACCCAGTACTTC.

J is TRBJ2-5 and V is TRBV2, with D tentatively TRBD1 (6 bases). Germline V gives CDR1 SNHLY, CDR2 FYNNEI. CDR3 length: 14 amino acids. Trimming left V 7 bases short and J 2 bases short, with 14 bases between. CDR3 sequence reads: CASTAGTSQETQYF. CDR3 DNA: TGTGCCAGCACGGCCGGGACAAGTCAAGAGACCCAGTACTTC.

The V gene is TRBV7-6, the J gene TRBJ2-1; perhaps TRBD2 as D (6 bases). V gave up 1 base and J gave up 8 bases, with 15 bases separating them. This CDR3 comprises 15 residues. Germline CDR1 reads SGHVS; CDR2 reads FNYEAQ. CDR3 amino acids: CASSLGGLRGDEQFF. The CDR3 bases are TGTGCCAGCAGCTTAGGGGGACTCCGGGGAGATGAGCAGTTCTTC.

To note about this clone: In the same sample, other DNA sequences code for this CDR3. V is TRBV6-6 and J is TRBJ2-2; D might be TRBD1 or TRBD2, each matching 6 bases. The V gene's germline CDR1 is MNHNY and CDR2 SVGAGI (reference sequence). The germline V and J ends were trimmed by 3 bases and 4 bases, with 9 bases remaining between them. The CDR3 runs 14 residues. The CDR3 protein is CASSYRGRTGELFF. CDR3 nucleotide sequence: TGTGCCAGCAGTTATCGGGGGCGCACCGGGGAGCTGTTTTTT.

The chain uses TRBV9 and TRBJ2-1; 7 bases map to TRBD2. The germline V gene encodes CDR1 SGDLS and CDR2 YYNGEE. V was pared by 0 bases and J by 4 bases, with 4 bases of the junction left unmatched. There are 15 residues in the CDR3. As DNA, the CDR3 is TGTGCCAGCAGCGTAGGTCTGCGGGAGTACAATGAGCAGTTCTTC. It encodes CASSVGLREYNEQFF.

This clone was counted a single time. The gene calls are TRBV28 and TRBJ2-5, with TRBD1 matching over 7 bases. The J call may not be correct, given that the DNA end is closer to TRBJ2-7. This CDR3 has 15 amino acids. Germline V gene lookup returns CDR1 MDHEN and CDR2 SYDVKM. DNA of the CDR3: TGTGCCAGCAGGCCTCGACAGGGAAGGGGCTACGAGCAGTACTTC. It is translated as CASRPRQGRGYEQYF.

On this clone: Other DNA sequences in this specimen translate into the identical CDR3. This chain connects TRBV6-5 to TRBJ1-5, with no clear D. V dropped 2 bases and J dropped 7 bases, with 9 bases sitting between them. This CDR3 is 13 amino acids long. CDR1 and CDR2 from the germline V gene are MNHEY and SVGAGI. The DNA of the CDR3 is TGTGCCAGCAGTTACGGAACTGGACAGCCCCAGCATTTT. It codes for CASSYGTGQPQHF.

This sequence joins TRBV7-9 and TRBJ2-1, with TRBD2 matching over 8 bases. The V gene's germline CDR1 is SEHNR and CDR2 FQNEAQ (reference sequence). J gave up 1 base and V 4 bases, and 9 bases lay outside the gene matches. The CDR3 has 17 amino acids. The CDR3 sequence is CASSSRRGESSYNEQFF. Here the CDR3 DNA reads TGTGCCAGCAGCTCCCGGCGGGGGGAATCGTCCTACAATGAGCAGTTCTTC.

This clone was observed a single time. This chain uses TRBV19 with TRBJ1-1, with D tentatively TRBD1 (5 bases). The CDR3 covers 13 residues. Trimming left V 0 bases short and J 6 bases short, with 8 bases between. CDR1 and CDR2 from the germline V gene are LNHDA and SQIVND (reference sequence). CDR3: CASSIDQGPEAFF. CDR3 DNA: TGTGCCAGTAGTATAGACCAGGGACCTGAAGCTTTCTTT.

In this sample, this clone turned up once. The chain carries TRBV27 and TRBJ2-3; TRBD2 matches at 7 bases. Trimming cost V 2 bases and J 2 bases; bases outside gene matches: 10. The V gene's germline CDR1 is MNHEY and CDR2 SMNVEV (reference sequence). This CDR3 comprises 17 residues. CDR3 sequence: CASSLIRVAGVTDTQYF. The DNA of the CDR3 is TGTGCCAGCAGTTTAATTCGGGTCGCGGGGGTCACAGATACGCAGTATTTT.

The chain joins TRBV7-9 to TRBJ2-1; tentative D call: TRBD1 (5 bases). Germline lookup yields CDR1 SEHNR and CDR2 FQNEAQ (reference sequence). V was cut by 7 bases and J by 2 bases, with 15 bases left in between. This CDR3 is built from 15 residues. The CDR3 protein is CASTLGQGTYNEQFF. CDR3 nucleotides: TGTGCCAGCACCTTGGGGCAGGGAACCTACAATGAGCAGTTCTTC.

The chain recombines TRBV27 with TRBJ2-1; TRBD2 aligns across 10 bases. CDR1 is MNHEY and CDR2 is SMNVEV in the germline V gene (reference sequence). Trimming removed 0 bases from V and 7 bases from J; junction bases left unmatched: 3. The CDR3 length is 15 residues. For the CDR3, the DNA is TGTGCCAGCAGTTTATCTCTAGCGGGGGAAAATGAGCAGTTCTTC. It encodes CASSLSLAGENEQFF.

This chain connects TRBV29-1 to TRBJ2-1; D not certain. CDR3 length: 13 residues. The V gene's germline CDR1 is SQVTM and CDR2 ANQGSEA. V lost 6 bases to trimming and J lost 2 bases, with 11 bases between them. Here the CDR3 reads CSVHYSAYNEQFF. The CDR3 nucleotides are TGCAGCGTCCACTACTCGGCCTACAATGAGCAGTTCTTC.

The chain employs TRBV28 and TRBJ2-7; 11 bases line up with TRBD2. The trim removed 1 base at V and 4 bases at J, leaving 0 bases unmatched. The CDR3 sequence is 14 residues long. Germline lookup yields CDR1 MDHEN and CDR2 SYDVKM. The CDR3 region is CASSLSSGRYEQYF. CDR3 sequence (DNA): TGTGCCAGCAGTTTATCTAGCGGGAGGTACGAGCAGTACTTC.

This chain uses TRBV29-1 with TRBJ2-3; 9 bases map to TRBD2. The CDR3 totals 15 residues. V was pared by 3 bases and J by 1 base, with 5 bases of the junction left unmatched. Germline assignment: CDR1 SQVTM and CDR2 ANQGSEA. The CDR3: CSVEGGRAGTDTQYF. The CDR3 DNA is TGCAGCGTTGAGGGCGGGAGGGCCGGCACAGATACGCAGTATTTT.

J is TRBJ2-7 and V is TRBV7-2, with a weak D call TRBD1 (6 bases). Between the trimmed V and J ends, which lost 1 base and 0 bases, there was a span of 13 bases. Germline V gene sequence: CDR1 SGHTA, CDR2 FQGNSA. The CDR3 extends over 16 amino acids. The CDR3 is CASSLDSRTVSYEQYF. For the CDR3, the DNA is TGTGCCAGCAGCTTAGATAGTCGGACAGTCTCCTACGAGCAGTACTTC.

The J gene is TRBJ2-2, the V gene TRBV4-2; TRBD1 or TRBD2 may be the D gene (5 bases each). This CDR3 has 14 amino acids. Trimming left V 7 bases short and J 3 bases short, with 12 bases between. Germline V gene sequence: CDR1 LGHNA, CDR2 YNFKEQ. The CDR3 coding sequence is TGTGCCAGCACCCGACGAGGGGACACCGGGGAGCTGTTTTTT. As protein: CASTRRGDTGELFF.